What follows are 4 T cell receptor beta chains derived from one specimen sequenced in a study of memory CD4+ T cells and cytomegalovirus serostatus (dated by TCRdb to between 2017 and 2020). A FACSAria II was used to sort memory CD4+ T cells, defined as single viable CD3+CD4+CD8-CD45RO+ cells. The protocol used for the library was the immunoSEQ multiplex PCR assay. TCRdb took over this immuneACCESS table, retaining in-frame rearrangements with V and J assigned. Such tables are incomplete; in checked studies, under half of the missing clones stem from an unresolved V gene, and the remainder is unexplained. The sample contains some 56,000 clones, about 80% of them found a single time. Of the sample, approximately 0.39% falls within the top ten clones. The specimen was memory CD4+ T cells from blood. These receptor sequences come from an adult in good health and CMV-seronegative.

The V call is TRBV7-2, the J call TRBJ2-4, with 12 bases matching TRBD2. The CDR3 covers 16 residues. Germline CDR1 SGHTA, CDR2 FQGNSA. V was clipped by 5 bases and J by 7 bases; unmatched bases: 9. The CDR3 region has the DNA TGTGCCAGCAGCGGGGCTAGCGGGGGGGCCCGGAACATTCAGTACTTC. Protein product: CASSGASGGARNIQYF.

The rearrangement uses TRBV13 and TRBJ2-4, with D possibly being TRBD2 (6 bases). The V and J ends lost 7 bases and 2 bases respectively, with 12 bases between them. This CDR3 is built from 14 residues. Germline-derived CDR1 and CDR2 are PRHDT and FYEKMQ (reference sequence). The CDR3 sequence is CASNRAGTKNIQYF. The CDR3 DNA reads as TGTGCCAGCAATAGGGCGGGGACCAAAAACATTCAGTACTTC.

The chain couples TRBV27 to TRBJ1-2; 10 bases are shared with TRBD1. With V trimmed by 5 bases and J by 1 base, 10 bases remained unmatched. CDR1 is MNHEY, CDR2 SMNVEV, per germline (reference sequence). The length of the CDR3 is 17 residues. This CDR3 reads CASSPTQTGGFNYGYTF. CDR3 coding DNA: TGTGCCAGCAGTCCTACCCAGACAGGGGGCTTTAACTATGGCTACACCTTC.

CDR3 in DNA: TGTGCCAGCAGCTTATTTGAGGGTTTCACCGGGGAGCTGTTTTTT. Translation gives CASSLFEGFTGELFF. This chain uses TRBV5-4 with TRBJ2-2; tentative D call: TRBD2 (5 bases). Trimming left V 2 bases short and J 4 bases short, with 12 bases between. The CDR3 covers 15 residues. CDR1 and CDR2 from the germline V gene are SGHNT and YYREEE (reference sequence).